This paragraph covers one TCR beta chain sequence. The data belong to a study of blood T cell repertoires in COVID-19. Study-wide background: COVID-19 samples, acute and convalescent, were from the United States, Italy and Spain. PBMCs, B-cell-depleted T cells, or T cells were the source of the cDNA or gDNA that made up the material.

CDR3 length: 14 amino acids. The germline gives CDR1 SQVTM, CDR2 ANQGSEA. V trimming: 5 bases; J trimming: 5 bases; junction bases outside the gene matches: 9. Participants were placed into cohorts based on the clinical history they reported. As originally analysed: Reference gene primer amplification gave estimated nucleated cell counts. TCRdb's copy holds only in-frame clones and misses some; the assay was immunoSEQ multiplex PCR. That table gives V, J and clone size, and the DNA gave D and trimming. The sample has hundreds of thousands of clones; 88% are singletons. The sequenced material came from PBMCs or T cells enriched from blood (not recorded which). The clonotype originates from a woman in her 30s who had recovered from COVID-19. The chain has TRBV29-1 and TRBJ2-5; 9 bases are a match to TRBD2. The chain's CDR3 is CSVRRASGTETQYF. The DNA of the CDR3 is TGCAGCGTTCGTAGGGCTAGCGGGACGGAGACCCAGTACTTC. The full variable domain, completed using reference TRBV29-1 and TRBJ2-5, is SAVISQKPSRDICQRGTSLTIQCQVDSQVTMMFWYRQQPGQSLTLIATANQGSEATYESGFVIDKFPISRPNLTFSTLTVSNMSPEDSSIYLCSVRRASGTETQYFGPGTRLLVL.